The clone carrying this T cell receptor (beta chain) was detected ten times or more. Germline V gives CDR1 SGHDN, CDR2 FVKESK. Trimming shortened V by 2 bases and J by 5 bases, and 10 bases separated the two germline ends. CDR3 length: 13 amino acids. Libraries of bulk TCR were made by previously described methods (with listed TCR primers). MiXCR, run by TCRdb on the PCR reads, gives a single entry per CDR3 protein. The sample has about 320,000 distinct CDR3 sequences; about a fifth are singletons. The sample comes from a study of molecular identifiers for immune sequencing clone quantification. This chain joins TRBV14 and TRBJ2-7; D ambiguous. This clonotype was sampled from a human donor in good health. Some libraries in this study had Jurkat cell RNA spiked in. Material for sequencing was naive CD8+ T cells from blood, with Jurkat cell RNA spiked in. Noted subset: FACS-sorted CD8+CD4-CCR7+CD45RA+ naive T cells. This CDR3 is CASSQFRAHEQYF. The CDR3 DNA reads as TGTGCCAGCAGCCAATTCCGGGCCCACGAGCAGTACTTC.